This paragraph covers one TCR beta chain sequence. The sample carries other DNA sequences with the same CDR3. Measured with immunoSEQ multiplex PCR; TCRdb has only the in-frame clones, and not every one. The sample contains 2 million to 2.5 million clones, approximately 95% of which appear only once. V lost 3 bases and J 4 bases, leaving 10 bases between the germline ends. The CDR3 is made up of 13 amino acids. Germline V lookup: CDR1 SGHTA, CDR2 FQGNSA. The sample originates from a study of shared clonotypes between healthy human individuals. In the study overall: CD4 naive cells filled three plates per donor, CD4 memory three, CD8 naive two and CD8 memory one.

From CD4+ cells came CD45RA+ naive and CD45RA-negative memory subsets. This clonotype was sampled from a young man in good health. The chain recombines TRBV7-2 with TRBJ2-7; the D is unclear. Sequences were obtained from naive CD4+ T cells sorted from blood. As for subset: CD45RA+ positively selected. DNA of the CDR3: TGTGCCAGCAGCTTTTCCGGGTCATACGAGCAGTACTTC. Encoded protein: CASSFSGSYEQYF.